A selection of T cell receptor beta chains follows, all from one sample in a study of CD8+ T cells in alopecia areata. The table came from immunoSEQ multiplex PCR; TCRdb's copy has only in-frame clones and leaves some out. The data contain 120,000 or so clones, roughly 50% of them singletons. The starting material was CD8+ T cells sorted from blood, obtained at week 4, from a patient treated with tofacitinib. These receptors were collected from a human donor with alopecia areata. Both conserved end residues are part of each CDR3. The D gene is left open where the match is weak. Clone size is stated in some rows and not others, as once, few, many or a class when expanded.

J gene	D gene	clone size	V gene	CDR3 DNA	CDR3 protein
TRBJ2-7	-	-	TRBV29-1	TGCAGCGTTGAAGGGGTCGAGACCGCAGTCTCCTACGAGCAGTACTTC	CSVEGVETAVSYEQYF
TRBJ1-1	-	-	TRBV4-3	TGCGCCAGCAGCCAAGAGACGGTAGACGGGACGCTGAACACTGAAGCTTTCTTT	CASSQETVDGTLNTEAFF
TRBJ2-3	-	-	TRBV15	TGTGCCACCAGCAGAGCAGGATTAGGGGCACGGACGCAGTATTTT	CATSRAGLGARTQYF
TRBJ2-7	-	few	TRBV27	TGTGCCAGCAGTTGGGGAACATCCTACGAGCAGTACTTC	CASSWGTSYEQYF
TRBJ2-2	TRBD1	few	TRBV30	TGTGCCTGGAGGTCCGGGACAGGGGACACCGGGGAGCTGTTTTTT	CAWRSGTGDTGELFF
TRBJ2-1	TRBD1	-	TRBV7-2	TGTGCCAGCAGCTTAGCTTCGACAGGGTTGGATTACAATGAGCAGTTCTTC	CASSLASTGLDYNEQFF
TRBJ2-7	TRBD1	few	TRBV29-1	TGCAGCGTCTTACAGGGGAGCTCCTACGAGCAGTACTTC	CSVLQGSSYEQYF
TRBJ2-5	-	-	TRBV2	TGTGCCAGCAGTGGGGGGCAAGAGACCCAGTACTTC	CASSGGQETQYF
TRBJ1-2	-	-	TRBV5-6	TGTGCCAGCAGCTTGGGTGGAATAGGGAGCATCTATGGCTACACCTTC	CASSLGGIGSIYGYTF
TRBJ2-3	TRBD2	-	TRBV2	TGTGCCAGCAGGGCTACTAGCGGACCCACAGATACGCAGTATTTT	CASRATSGPTDTQYF